The clone carrying this TCR beta chain has only one observation. Different DNA sequences within this sample yield the same CDR3. The repertoire was sequenced with immunoSEQ multiplex PCR; TCRdb's copy has only in-frame clones and lacks some. The data hold hundreds of thousands of clones, with around four fifths observed a single time. The sample belongs to a study of shared clonotypes between healthy human individuals. The CDR3 is 14 residues long. Germline V gene sequence: CDR1 SGHRS, CDR2 YFSETQ. Trimming left V 0 bases short and J 0 bases short, with 4 bases between. The gene calls are TRBV5-1 and TRBJ2-1; D is uncertain. The TCR was taken from a woman in her twenties or thirties in good health. Sequenced input: memory CD4+ T cells sorted from blood. The subset was: CD45RA-negative fraction. The CDR3 DNA is TGCGCCAGCAGCTTGGGTAGCTCCTACAATGAGCAGTTCTTC. It codes for CASSLGSSYNEQFF.